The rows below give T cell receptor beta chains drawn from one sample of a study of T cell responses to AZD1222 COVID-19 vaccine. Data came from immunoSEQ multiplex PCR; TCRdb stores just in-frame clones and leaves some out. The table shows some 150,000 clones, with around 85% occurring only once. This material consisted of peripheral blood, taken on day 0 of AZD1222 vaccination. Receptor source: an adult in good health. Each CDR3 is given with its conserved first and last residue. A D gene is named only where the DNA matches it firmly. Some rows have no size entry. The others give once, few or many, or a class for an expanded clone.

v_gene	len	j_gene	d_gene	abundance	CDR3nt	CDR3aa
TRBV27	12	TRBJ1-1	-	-	TGTGCCAGCATGTTCCAGGGGACTGAAGCTTTCTTT	CASMFQGTEAFF
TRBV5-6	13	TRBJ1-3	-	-	TGTGCCAGCAGCGAGGGGTGGGGAAACACCATATATTTT	CASSEGWGNTIYF
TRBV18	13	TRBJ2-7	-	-	TGTGCCAGCTCACCACCTGTGCGGGCCGAGCAGTACTTC	CASSPPVRAEQYF
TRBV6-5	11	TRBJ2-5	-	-	TGTGCCAGCAGTTACGCAGAGACCCAGTACTTC	CASSYAETQYF
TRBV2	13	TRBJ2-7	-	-	TGTGCCAGCAGTGAAGCGCAGTCGGGCGAGCAGTACTTC	CASSEAQSGEQYF
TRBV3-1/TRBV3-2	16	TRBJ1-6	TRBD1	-	TGTGCCAGCAGCCAACAGGGGGCATCAGGAGATTCACCCCTCCACTTT	CASSQQGASGDSPLHF
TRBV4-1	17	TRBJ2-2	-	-	TGCGCCAGCAGCCAAGTCCATGGACGGGGGAACACCGGGGAGCTGTTTTTT	CASSQVHGRGNTGELFF
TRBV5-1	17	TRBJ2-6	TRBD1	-	TGCGCCAGCAGCTTGCCGGGACAGAGCTCTGGGGCCAACGTCCTGACTTTC	CASSLPGQSSGANVLTF
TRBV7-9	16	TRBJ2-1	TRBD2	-	TGTGCCAGCAGGTCAACCCCAACTAGCGAGTACAATGAGCAGTTCTTC	CASRSTPTSEYNEQFF
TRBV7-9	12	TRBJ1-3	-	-	TGTGCCAGCAGCTTAGAAGTTGGTACCATATATTTT	CASSLEVGTIYF
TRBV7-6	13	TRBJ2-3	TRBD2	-	TGTGCCACCGGACTAGCGGGTGCAGATACGCAGTATTTT	CATGLAGADTQYF
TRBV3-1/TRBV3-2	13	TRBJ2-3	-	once	TGTGCCAGCAGCCAAGATATCACAGATACGCAGTATTTT	CASSQDITDTQYF
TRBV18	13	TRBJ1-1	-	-	TGTGCCAGCTCACCAGACCTGAACACTGAAGCTTTCTTT	CASSPDLNTEAFF
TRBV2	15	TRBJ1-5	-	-	TGTGCCAGCAGTGAAGTCTGGGGGGGCGGTCAGCCCCAGCATTTT	CASSEVWGGGQPQHF
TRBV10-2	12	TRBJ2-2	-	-	TGCGCCATCTCTGGGGACACCGGGGAGCTGTTTTTT	CAISGDTGELFF
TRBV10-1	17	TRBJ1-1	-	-	TGCGCCAGCAGTGAGAGGGTCTTGGGGGTCCAAATCACTGAAGCTTTCTTT	CASSERVLGVQITEAFF
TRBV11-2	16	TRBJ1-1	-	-	TGTGCCAGCAGCTTAGGTGATCGGGGGATGAACACTGAAGCTTTCTTT	CASSLGDRGMNTEAFF
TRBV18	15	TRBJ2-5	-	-	TGTGCCAGCTCTCTCCCTCGGGGGTCCCAAGAGACCCAGTACTTC	CASSLPRGSQETQYF
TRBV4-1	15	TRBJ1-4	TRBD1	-	TGCGCCAGCAGCCAACCGACAGGGCTCGCCGAAAAACTGTTTTTT	CASSQPTGLAEKLFF
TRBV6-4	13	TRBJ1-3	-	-	TGTGCCAGCTCCACCCTTGGGGGGGGCACCATATATTTT	CASSTLGGGTIYF
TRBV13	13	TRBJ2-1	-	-	TGTGCCAGCAGCCAGTTAGCTTACAATGAGCAGTTCTTC	CASSQLAYNEQFF
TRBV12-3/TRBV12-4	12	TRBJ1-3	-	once	TGTGCCAGCAGTTTTGATGTGAACACCATATATTTT	CASSFDVNTIYF
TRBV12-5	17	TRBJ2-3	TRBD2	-	TGTGCTAGTGGATTAACTAGCGGGGGCATGGGCACAGATACGCAGTATTTT	CASGLTSGGMGTDTQYF
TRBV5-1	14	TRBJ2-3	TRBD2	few	TGCGCCAGCAGCCGGCGGGGGACGCCAGATACGCAGTATTTT	CASSRRGTPDTQYF
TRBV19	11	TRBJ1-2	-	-	TGTGCCAGTAGTGAGGTCTATGGCTACACCTTC	CASSEVYGYTF